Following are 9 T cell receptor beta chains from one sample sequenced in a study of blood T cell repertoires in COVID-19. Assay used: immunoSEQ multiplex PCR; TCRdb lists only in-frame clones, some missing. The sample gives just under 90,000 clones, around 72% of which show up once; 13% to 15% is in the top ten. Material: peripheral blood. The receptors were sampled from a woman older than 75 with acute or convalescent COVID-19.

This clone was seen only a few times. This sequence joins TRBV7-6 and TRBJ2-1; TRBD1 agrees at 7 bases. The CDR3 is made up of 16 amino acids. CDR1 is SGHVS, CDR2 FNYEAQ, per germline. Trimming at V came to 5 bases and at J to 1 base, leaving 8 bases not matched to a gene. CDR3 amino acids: CASSPGTAMSYNEQFF. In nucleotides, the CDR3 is TGTGCCAGCAGCCCGGGGACAGCGATGTCCTACAATGAGCAGTTCTTC.

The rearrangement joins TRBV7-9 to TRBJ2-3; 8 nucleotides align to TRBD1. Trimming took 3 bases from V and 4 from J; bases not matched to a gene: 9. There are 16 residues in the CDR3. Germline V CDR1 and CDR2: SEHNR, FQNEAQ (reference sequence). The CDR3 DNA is TGTGCCAGCAGCTTCTCGGCAGGGGGCCCGCCAGATACGCAGTATTTT. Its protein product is CASSFSAGGPPDTQYF.

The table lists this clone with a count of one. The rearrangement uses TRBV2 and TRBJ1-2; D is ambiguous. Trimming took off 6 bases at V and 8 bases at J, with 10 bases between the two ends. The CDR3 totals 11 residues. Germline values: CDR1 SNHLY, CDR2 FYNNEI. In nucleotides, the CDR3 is TGTGCCAGCAGGGGAGATGGGGGCTACACCTTC. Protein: CASRGDGGYTF.

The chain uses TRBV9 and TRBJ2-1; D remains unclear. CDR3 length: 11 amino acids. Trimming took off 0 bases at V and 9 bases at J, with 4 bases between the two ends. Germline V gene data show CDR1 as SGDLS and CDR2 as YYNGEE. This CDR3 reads CASSVGGEQFF. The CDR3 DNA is TGTGCCAGCAGCGTAGGAGGTGAGCAGTTCTTC.

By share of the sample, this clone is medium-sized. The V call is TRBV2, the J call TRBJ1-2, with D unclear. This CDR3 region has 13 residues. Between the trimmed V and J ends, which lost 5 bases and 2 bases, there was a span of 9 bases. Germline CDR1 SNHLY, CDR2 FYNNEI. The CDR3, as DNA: TGTGCCAGCAGTCGGGATTTAAACTATGGCTACACCTTC. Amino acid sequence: CASSRDLNYGYTF.

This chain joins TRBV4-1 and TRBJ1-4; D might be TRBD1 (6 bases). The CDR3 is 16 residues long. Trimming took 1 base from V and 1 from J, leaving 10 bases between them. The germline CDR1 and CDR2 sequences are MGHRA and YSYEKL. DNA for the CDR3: TGCGCCAGCAGCCAAGGGGCACAGGGAACTAATGAAAAACTGTTTTTT. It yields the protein CASSQGAQGTNEKLFF.

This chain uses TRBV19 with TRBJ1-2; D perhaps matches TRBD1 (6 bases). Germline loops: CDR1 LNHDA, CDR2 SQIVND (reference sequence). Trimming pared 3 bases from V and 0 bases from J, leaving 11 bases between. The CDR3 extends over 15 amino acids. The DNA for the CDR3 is TGTGCCAGTAGTATGGGGGCGATTTCTAACTATGGCTACACCTTC. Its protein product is CASSMGAISNYGYTF.

The CDR3 region is CASSSDKSYGYTF. The CDR3 DNA reads as TGTGCCAGCAGCTCGGACAAGAGTTATGGCTACACCTTC. This sequence joins TRBV5-4 and TRBJ1-2; tentatively, D is TRBD1 (5 bases). V was trimmed by 3 bases and J by 5 bases, leaving 11 bases between them. Germline CDR1 reads SGHNT; CDR2 reads YYREEE (reference sequence). This CDR3 is 13 amino acids long. Drawing the rest from reference TRBV5-4 and TRBJ1-2, the complete variable domain is ETGVTQSPTHLIKTRGQQVTLRCSSQSGHNTVSWYQQALGQGPQFIFQYYREEENGRGNFPPRFSGLQFPNYSSELNVNALELDDSALYLCASSSDKSYGYTFGSGTRLTVV.

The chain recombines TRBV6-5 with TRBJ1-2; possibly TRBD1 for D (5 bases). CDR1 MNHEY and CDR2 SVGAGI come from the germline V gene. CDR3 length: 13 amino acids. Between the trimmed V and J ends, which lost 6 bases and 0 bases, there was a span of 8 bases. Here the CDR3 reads CASSPGSNYGYTF. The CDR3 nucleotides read TGTGCCAGCAGCCCAGGGTCTAACTATGGCTACACCTTC.